This T cell receptor beta chain originates from a study of T cells after yellow fever vaccination. From the 5' RACE reads, TCRdb called clonotypes with MiXCR, one entry per CDR3 protein. The data show about 300,000 distinct CDR3 sequences, with around 6.8% seen just once and 15% to 20% held by the top ten. With V trimmed by 6 bases and J by 3 bases, 3 bases remained unmatched. Germline V gene lookup returns CDR1 SGHTA and CDR2 FQGNSA. This CDR3 is 15 amino acids long. This clonotype has a count of ten or more. V usage is TRBV7-2 and J usage is TRBJ2-2, with 11 nucleotides matching TRBD2. The sample was PBMCs, taken more than 40 days after the first yellow fever vaccination. The source is a man aged 18 to 35 who received the YFV17D yellow fever vaccine. CDR3 region: CASRLLAGDTGELFF. CDR3 coding DNA: TGTGCCAGCAGGTTACTAGCGGGGGACACCGGGGAGCTGTTTTTT.